These 19 T cell receptor beta chains share one sample of origin, sequenced in a study of T cells in Graves' hyperthyroidism and ophthalmopathy. Regions amplified from RNA transcripts were the TCR beta CDR3 regions. The TCR CDR3 first-round RT-PCR relied on the HTBI primer set. Via MiXCR, TCRdb re-called the multiplex PCR reads, giving one row per CDR3 protein. The sample records 700,000 or so distinct CDR3 sequences, roughly 15% being singletons. The specimen sequenced was blood. These receptors originate from a woman aged 50 to 60 with Graves' ophthalmopathy.

The chain links TRBV5-6 to TRBJ2-7; 16 bases are shared with TRBD2. This CDR3 region has 17 residues. V was clipped by 4 bases and J by 0 bases; unmatched bases: 4. CDR1 and CDR2 from the germline V gene are SGHDT and YYEEEE. Here the CDR3 reads CASSPGLAGGPSYEQYF. The CDR3 DNA sequence: TGTGCCAGCAGCCCGGGACTAGCGGGAGGGCCCTCCTACGAGCAGTACTTC. The variable domain in full, completed from reference TRBV5-6 and TRBJ2-7, reads DAGVTQSPTHLIKTRGQQVTLRCSPKSGHDTVSWYQQALGQGPQFIFQYYEEEERQRGNFPDRFSGHQFPNYSSELNVNALLLGDSALYLCASSPGLAGGPSYEQYFGPGTRLTVT.

This clonotype was seen many times. The V call is TRBV2, the J call TRBJ2-5; perhaps TRBD2 as D (6 bases). Germline lookup yields CDR1 SNHLY and CDR2 FYNNEI. This CDR3 has 14 amino acids. Trimming cost V 6 bases and J 1 base, with 12 bases left between them. Here the CDR3 reads CASRILAAQETQYF. The CDR3 region has the DNA TGTGCCAGCAGGATACTAGCAGCCCAAGAGACCCAGTACTTC.

In the case of this clonotype: Given a much more abundant clone one base away, this may be a read error. The chain employs TRBV30 and TRBJ2-1; D is ambiguous. Germline CDR1 is GTSNPN and CDR2 is SVGIG (reference sequence). V shed 3 bases and J shed 4 bases, with 13 bases lying between them. The CDR3 is made up of 14 amino acids. The CDR3 bases are TGTGCCTGGAGAACGGGCAGGCGGTACAATGAGCAGTTCTTC. This encodes CAWRTGRRYNEQFF. The full variable domain, its missing parts supplied by reference TRBV30 and TRBJ2-1, is SQTIHQWPATLVQPVGSPLSLECTVEGTSNPNLYWYRQAAGRGLQLLFYSVGIGQISSEVPQNLSASRPQDRQFILSSKKLLLSDSGFYLCAWRTGRRYNEQFFGPGTRLTVL.

The rearrangement uses TRBV5-4 and TRBJ2-7, with 11 bases aligning to TRBD2. Germline lookup yields CDR1 SGHNT and CDR2 YYREEE (reference sequence). The CDR3 has 16 residues. The ends lost 4 bases at V and 4 bases at J; junction bases unmatched: 10. The CDR3 loop is CASSPSTSGRLYEQYF. The CDR3 nucleotides are TGTGCCAGCAGCCCCAGCACTAGCGGGAGATTATACGAGCAGTACTTC.

About this clonotype itself: A much larger clone lies a single base off, so this may be a read error. V is TRBV20-1 and J is TRBJ1-2; maybe TRBD1 (5 bases). Trimming left V 2 bases short and J 3 bases short, with 7 bases between. The CDR3 extends over 12 amino acids. Germline loops: CDR1 DFQATT, CDR2 SNEGSKA (reference sequence). The CDR3 here is CSARRGDYGYTF. CDR3 nucleotides: TGCAGTGCTAGACGGGGGGACTATGGCTACACCTTC.

V usage is TRBV7-9 and J usage is TRBJ2-5; TRBD1 agrees at 8 bases. This CDR3 spans 15 amino acids. After removal of 2 bases from V and 3 bases from J, the junction contained 5 bases not matched to a gene. CDR1 and CDR2 from the germline V gene are SEHNR and FQNEAQ (reference sequence). The CDR3, as DNA: TGTGCCAGCAGCTTAACAGGGGGGCGGGAAGAGACCCAGTACTTC. Translating gives CASSLTGGREETQYF.

In this sample, this clonotype turned up many times. The CDR3 DNA is TGTGCCAGCAGTGGGACTAGCGGGAGGGTCTACAATGAGCAGTTCTTC. It yields the protein CASSGTSGRVYNEQFF. The rearrangement links TRBV28 to TRBJ2-1, with 16 bases that match TRBD2. V trimming: 5 bases; J trimming: 3 bases; junction bases outside the gene matches: 1. Looked up from germline, CDR1 is MDHEN and CDR2 is SYDVKM. The CDR3 is 16 residues long.

The genes are TRBV12-3 or TRBV12-4 and TRBJ1-1; D possibly corresponds to TRBD1 (5 bases). V was shortened by 6 bases and J by 4 bases, with 15 bases between the two germline ends. CDR3 length: 14 residues. CDR3 nucleotide sequence: TGTGCCAGCAGGAAGGATGGAGGGGCCACTGAAGCTTTCTTT. It specifies CASRKDGGATEAFF.

This clonotype came up many times. The gene calls are TRBV7-6 and TRBJ2-7; 11 bases are shared with TRBD1. The CDR3 loop spans 18 amino acids. Per germline, CDR1 SGHVS and CDR2 FNYEAQ. The junction had 13 bases not matched to a gene; V was cut back by 4 bases and J by 2 bases. The CDR3 nucleotides read TGTGCCAGCAGCTCCCTGCTCCCCGGGACAGGGGGAACCTACGAGCAGTACTTC. As protein: CASSSLLPGTGGTYEQYF.

The rearrangement joins TRBV6-1 to TRBJ2-7, with 9 bases lining up with TRBD2. The CDR3 is 14 residues long. V was clipped by 3 bases and J by 6 bases; unmatched bases: 6. Germline lookup yields CDR1 MNHNS and CDR2 SASEGT. In nucleotides, the CDR3 is TGTGCCAGCAGTGAGGGACTAGCATCGTCCGAGCAGTACTTC. This gives the protein CASSEGLASSEQYF.

The CDR3 DNA reads TGTGCCAGCAGCGTATTAGGGGCAGCGGAGTACAATGAGCAGTTCTTC. As protein: CASSVLGAAEYNEQFF. The chain uses TRBV9 and TRBJ2-1; perhaps D is TRBD1 or TRBD2 (5 bases each). Germline V gene sequence: CDR1 SGDLS, CDR2 YYNGEE. This CDR3 comprises 16 residues. V was clipped by 1 base and J by 4 bases, with 15 bases between them.

This clonotype was detected a few times. V gene TRBV7-8 combines with J gene TRBJ1-2, with D perhaps TRBD1 (6 bases). Germline V gene lookup returns CDR1 SGHVS and CDR2 FQNEAQ. The ends were cut back, 6 bases at V and 2 bases at J, with 13 bases in the middle. The CDR3 contains 14 residues. The CDR3 DNA sequence: TGTGCCAGCAGGGGAAAGACAGGAAACTATGGCTACACCTTC. Translating gives CASRGKTGNYGYTF. Together with reference TRBV7-8 and TRBJ1-2, the CDR3 gives the full variable domain: GAGVSQSPRYKVAKRGQDVALRCDPISGHVSLFWYQQALGQGPEFLTYFQNEAQLDKSGLPSDRFFAERPEGSVSTLKIQRTQQEDSAVYLCASRGKTGNYGYTFGSGTRLTVV.

This clonotype was counted at least ten times. The chain recombines TRBV12-3 or TRBV12-4 with TRBJ2-7; no definite D call. The CDR3 runs 15 residues. V was pared by 3 bases and J by 3 bases, with 15 bases between. CDR3 DNA: TGTGCCAGCAGTTTGGGTTGGAGCAGTTACTACGAGCAGTACTTC. This translates into CASSLGWSSYYEQYF.

This clonotype was seen repeatedly, ten times or more. The V gene is TRBV28, the J gene TRBJ1-2, with TRBD1 identical over 8 bases. The V gene's germline CDR1 is MDHEN and CDR2 SYDVKM. V was pared by 9 bases and J by 10 bases, with 10 bases of the junction left unmatched. The CDR3 covers 12 residues. CDR3 DNA sequence: TGTGCCAGTCAAAGCCAGGGGGCTGACTACACCTTC. It yields the protein CASQSQGADYTF.

This clonotype was observed many times. This chain joins TRBV18 and TRBJ2-2, with TRBD2 as a possible D gene (6 bases). The CDR3 runs to 17 residues. V was cut by 3 bases and J by 1 base, with 15 bases left in between. CDR1 and CDR2 (germline): KGHSH, LQKENI. Here the CDR3 reads CASSPLRTIRNTGELFF. The CDR3 coding sequence is TGTGCCAGCTCACCGTTGCGGACTATCAGGAACACCGGGGAGCTGTTTTTT.

This clonotype was found many times. V and J are TRBV3-1 and TRBJ2-3; 9 nucleotides align to TRBD1. The V gene's germline CDR1 is LGHDT and CDR2 YNNKEL (reference sequence). The CDR3 covers 16 residues. V lost 3 bases and J lost 2; bases outside the gene matches: 6. The CDR3 region has the DNA TGTGCCAGCAGCCAGCTGGACAGGGGATTCACAGATACGCAGTATTTT. It encodes CASSQLDRGFTDTQYF.

This clonotype has ten or more counts. The CDR3, as DNA: TGCAGCGTTGCTGAAGAGACCCAGTACTTC. Translating gives CSVAEETQYF. V is TRBV29-1 and J is TRBJ2-5; D is uncertain. The V gene lost 4 bases and the J gene lost 3 bases, with 3 bases spanning the gap. CDR3 length: 10 residues. From germline, CDR1 is SQVTM and CDR2 ANQGSEA. Full variable domain (outside the CDR3, taken from reference TRBV29-1 and TRBJ2-5): SAVISQKPSRDICQRGTSLTIQCQVDSQVTMMFWYRQQPGQSLTLIATANQGSEATYESGFVIDKFPISRPNLTFSTLTVSNMSPEDSSIYLCSVAEETQYFGPGTRLLVL.

The rearrangement links TRBV4-1 to TRBJ2-7; 9 bases align to TRBD2. The CDR3 covers 16 residues. Germline V CDR1 and CDR2: MGHRA, YSYEKL. V gave up 1 base and J gave up 4 bases; unmatched junction bases: 8. The CDR3 reads CASSQVGLATDYEQYF. The CDR3 DNA reads as TGCGCCAGCAGCCAAGTTGGACTAGCGACAGATTACGAGCAGTACTTC.

The sample holds many counts of this clonotype. The V and J genes are TRBV20-1 and TRBJ2-1; 9 positions match TRBD2. Germline CDR1 is DFQATT and CDR2 is SNEGSKA (reference sequence). This CDR3 is 11 amino acids long. The CDR3 is CSGLAMNEQFF. DNA for the CDR3: TGCAGCGGACTAGCGATGAATGAGCAGTTCTTC.